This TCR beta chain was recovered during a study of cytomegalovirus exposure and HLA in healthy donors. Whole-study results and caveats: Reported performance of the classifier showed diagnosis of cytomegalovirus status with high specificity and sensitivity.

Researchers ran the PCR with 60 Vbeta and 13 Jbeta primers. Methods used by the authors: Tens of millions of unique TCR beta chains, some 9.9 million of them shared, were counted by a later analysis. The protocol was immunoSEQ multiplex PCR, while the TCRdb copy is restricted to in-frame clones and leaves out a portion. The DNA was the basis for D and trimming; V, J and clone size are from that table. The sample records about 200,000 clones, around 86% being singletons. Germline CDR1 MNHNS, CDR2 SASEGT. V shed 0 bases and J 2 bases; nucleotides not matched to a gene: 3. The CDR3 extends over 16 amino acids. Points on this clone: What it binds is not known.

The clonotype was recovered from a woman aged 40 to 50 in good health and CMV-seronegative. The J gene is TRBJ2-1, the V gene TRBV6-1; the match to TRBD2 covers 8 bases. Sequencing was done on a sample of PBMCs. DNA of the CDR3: TGTGCCAGCAGTGAAGCAGCGGGAGCCGCCTACAATGAGCAGTTCTTC. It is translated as CASSEAAGAAYNEQFF.